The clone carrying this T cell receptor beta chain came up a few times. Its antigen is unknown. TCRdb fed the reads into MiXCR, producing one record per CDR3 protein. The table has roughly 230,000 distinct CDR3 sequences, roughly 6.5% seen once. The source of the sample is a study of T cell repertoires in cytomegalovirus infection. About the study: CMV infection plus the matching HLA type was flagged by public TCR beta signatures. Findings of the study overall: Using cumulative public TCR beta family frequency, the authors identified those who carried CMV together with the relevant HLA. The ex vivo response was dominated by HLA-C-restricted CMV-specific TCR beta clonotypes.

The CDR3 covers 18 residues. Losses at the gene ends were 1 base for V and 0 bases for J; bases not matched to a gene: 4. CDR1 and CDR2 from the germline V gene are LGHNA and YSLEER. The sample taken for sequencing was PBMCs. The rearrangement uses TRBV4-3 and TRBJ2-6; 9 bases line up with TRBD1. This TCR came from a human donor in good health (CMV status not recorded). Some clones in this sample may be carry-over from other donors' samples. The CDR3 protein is CASSQGTGVLSGANVLTF. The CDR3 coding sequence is TGCGCCAGCAGCCAAGGGACAGGGGTCCTCTCTGGGGCCAACGTCCTGACTTTC.